One sample yielded the 15 T cell receptor beta chains listed below, sequenced in a study of identical twins. A single record per CDR3 protein comes from TCRdb applying MiXCR to the 5' RACE reads. The sample has about 250,000 distinct CDR3 sequences; around 8.3% are singletons. The same data also contributed to another study, on yellow fever vaccine responses in identical twins.

Sequencing was done on a sample of CD8+ T cells sorted from blood. The source is a woman aged 18-30 years in good health.

This clonotype occurred a few times. The CDR3 DNA is TGTGCCAGCAGTTCGACACCAATGCCCACAGATACGCAGTATTTT. The encoded protein is CASSSTPMPTDTQYF. V gene TRBV7-9 combines with J gene TRBJ2-3, with unresolved D. Trimming cost V 6 bases and J 2 bases, with 15 bases left between them. CDR3 length equals 15 residues. Germline CDR1 SEHNR, CDR2 FQNEAQ (reference sequence).

This clonotype has a count of ten or more. The rearrangement joins TRBV29-1 to TRBJ2-7; 14 bases match TRBD2. The length of the CDR3 is 14 residues. The V and J ends lost 7 bases and 6 bases, in that order; junction bases with no gene match: 8. Germline CDR1 reads SQVTM; CDR2 reads ANQGSEA. CDR3 nucleotides: TGCAGCGCTGGTCGGACTAGCGGGAGGAGCGAGCAGTACTTC. This codes for CSAGRTSGRSEQYF.

The rearrangement joins TRBV7-3 to TRBJ2-1, with 7 bases identical to TRBD2. Looked up from germline, CDR1 is SGHTA and CDR2 is FQGTGA. V lost 5 bases and J lost 6; bases outside the gene matches: 13. This CDR3 comprises 16 residues. Written as DNA, the CDR3 is TGTGCCAGCAGCCCCCGATTTAGCGGGTTACTCAATGAGCAGTTCTTC. Translating it yields CASSPRFSGLLNEQFF.

There are a few counts of this clonotype. The rearrangement joins TRBV9 to TRBJ2-1; 9 nucleotides match TRBD2. CDR1 is SGDLS and CDR2 is YYNGEE in the germline V gene. V was clipped by 3 bases and J by 6 bases; unmatched bases: 7. The CDR3 spans 15 residues. DNA for the CDR3: TGTGCCAGCAGCGCTAGCGGGGTCGGTTCCAATGAGCAGTTCTTC. Translating it yields CASSASGVGSNEQFF.

This clonotype came up a few times. The gene calls are TRBV6-2 or TRBV6-3 and TRBJ2-7, with D possibly matching TRBD1 (5 bases). Trimming stripped 5 bases from V and 2 bases from J, with 13 bases between. Germline values: CDR1 MNHEY, CDR2 SVGEGT. The CDR3 is 14 residues long. CDR3 sequence: CASSIGQVAYEQYF. The CDR3 DNA follows: TGTGCCAGCAGTATTGGACAAGTGGCCTACGAGCAGTACTTC.

V usage is TRBV27 and J usage is TRBJ2-2, with TRBD1 identical over 8 bases. Trimming took 10 bases from V and 5 from J; bases not matched to a gene: 12. Germline assignment: CDR1 MNHEY and CDR2 SMNVEV (reference sequence). The CDR3 is made up of 15 amino acids. The CDR3 region is CATQVGQGVTGELFF. The CDR3 DNA reads TGTGCCACCCAAGTAGGACAGGGAGTAACCGGGGAGCTGTTTTTT.

This clonotype was seen ten or more times. The chain has TRBV9 and TRBJ2-7, with TRBD1 matching 8 bases. Per germline, CDR1 SGDLS and CDR2 YYNGEE. The ends lost 0 bases at V and 6 bases at J; junction bases unmatched: 17. This CDR3 region has 18 residues. CDR3 sequence (DNA): TGTGCCAGCAGCGTAGGCTCCCCCATGGACAGGGCGAAGTCCGAGCAGTACTTC. Encoded protein: CASSVGSPMDRAKSEQYF. Together with reference TRBV9 and TRBJ2-7, the CDR3 gives the full variable domain: DSGVTQTPKHLITATGQRVTLRCSPRSGDLSVYWYQQSLDQGLQFLIQYYNGEERAKGNILERFSAQQFPDLHSELNLSSLELGDSALYFCASSVGSPMDRAKSEQYFGPGTRLTVT.

The chain carries TRBV27 and TRBJ2-5; no clear D. Trimming stripped 2 bases from V and 2 bases from J, with 9 bases between. CDR1 and CDR2 (germline): MNHEY, SMNVEV (reference sequence). CDR3 length equals 14 residues. The CDR3 loop is CASSLGQRQETQYF. CDR3 nucleotide sequence: TGTGCCAGCAGTTTAGGGCAGCGACAAGAGACCCAGTACTTC.

At least ten counts were recorded for this clonotype. The rearrangement links TRBV4-3 to TRBJ2-7; weak D call: TRBD2 (6 bases). This CDR3 has 15 amino acids. Per the germline V gene, CDR1 is LGHNA and CDR2 is YSLEER. Trimming took off 0 bases at V and 2 bases at J, with 11 bases between the two ends. For the CDR3, the DNA is TGCGCCAGCAGCCAAGAAGTAGGGGAGGCCTACGAGCAGTACTTC. Its translation: CASSQEVGEAYEQYF.

V gene TRBV6-1 combines with J gene TRBJ1-2, with 7 bases fitting TRBD1. V dropped 6 bases and J dropped 8; count of bases not matched to a gene: 12. There are 14 residues in the CDR3. The germline V gene has CDR1 MNHNS and CDR2 SASEGT. CDR3 residues: CASSPQTGRKGYTF. Here the CDR3 DNA reads TGTGCCAGCAGCCCTCAGACAGGGAGAAAGGGCTACACCTTC.

This clonotype has only a few counts. The CDR3: CSVGQGSGEQYF. The CDR3 nucleotides read TGCAGCGTTGGACAGGGGAGTGGCGAGCAGTACTTC. The chain links TRBV29-1 to TRBJ2-7, with TRBD1 matching over 8 bases. Trimming at V came to 4 bases and at J to 6 bases, leaving 5 bases not matched to a gene. There are 12 residues in the CDR3. Germline V gene lookup returns CDR1 SQVTM and CDR2 ANQGSEA.

This clonotype was picked up a small number of times. The chain has TRBV20-1 and TRBJ2-7; maybe TRBD2 (6 bases). Germline loops: CDR1 DFQATT, CDR2 SNEGSKA (reference sequence). V was clipped by 0 bases and J by 0 bases, with 12 bases between them. This CDR3 contains 15 residues. In DNA form, the CDR3 reads TGCAGTGCTAGAGAGTTACTAGCCAACTCCTACGAGCAGTACTTC. This codes for CSARELLANSYEQYF.

This clonotype was picked up one time. This chain connects TRBV30 to TRBJ2-3, with 8 bases lining up with TRBD2. Germline loops: CDR1 GTSNPN, CDR2 SVGIG (reference sequence). J lost 1 base, V lost 0 bases, and 3 bases had no gene match. This CDR3 has 15 residues. CDR3 nucleotides: TGTGCCTGGAGTGTAGGAGCGGGGGGCACAGATACGCAGTATTTT. It translates to CAWSVGAGGTDTQYF.

At least ten counts were recorded for this clonotype. CDR3 sequence: CASSLEWPREDSGYEQYF. CDR3 nucleotide sequence: TGCGCCAGCAGCTTGGAGTGGCCCCGAGAGGACAGCGGATACGAGCAGTACTTC. The chain carries TRBV5-1 and TRBJ2-7; TRBD1 is a possible D gene (6 bases). The CDR3 is made up of 18 amino acids. V was shortened by 0 bases and J by 4 bases, with 23 bases between the two germline ends. Germline CDR1 SGHRS, CDR2 YFSETQ.

This clonotype was counted many times. J is TRBJ2-3 and V is TRBV5-1, with a possible D match to TRBD2 (5 bases). The CDR3 is 17 amino acids. Between the trimmed V and J ends, which lost 2 bases and 3 bases, there was a span of 19 bases. Germline V gives CDR1 SGHRS, CDR2 YFSETQ. The CDR3 spells CASSLISPLAGTDTQYF. The DNA of the CDR3 is TGCGCCAGCAGCTTAATTTCTCCGCTAGCCGGGACAGATACGCAGTATTTT.